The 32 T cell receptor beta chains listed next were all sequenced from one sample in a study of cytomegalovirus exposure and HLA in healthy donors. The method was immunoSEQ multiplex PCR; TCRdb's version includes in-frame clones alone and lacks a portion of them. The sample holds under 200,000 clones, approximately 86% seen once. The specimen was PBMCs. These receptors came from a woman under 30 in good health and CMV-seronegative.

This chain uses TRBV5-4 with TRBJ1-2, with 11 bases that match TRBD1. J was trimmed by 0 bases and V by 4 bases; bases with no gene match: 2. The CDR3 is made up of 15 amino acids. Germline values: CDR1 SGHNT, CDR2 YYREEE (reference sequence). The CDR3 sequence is CASSRGQGANYGYTF. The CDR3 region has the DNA TGTGCCAGCAGCCGGGGACAGGGGGCTAACTATGGCTACACCTTC. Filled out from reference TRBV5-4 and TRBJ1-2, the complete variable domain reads ETGVTQSPTHLIKTRGQQVTLRCSSQSGHNTVSWYQQALGQGPQFIFQYYREEENGRGNFPPRFSGLQFPNYSSELNVNALELDDSALYLCASSRGQGANYGYTFGSGTRLTVV.

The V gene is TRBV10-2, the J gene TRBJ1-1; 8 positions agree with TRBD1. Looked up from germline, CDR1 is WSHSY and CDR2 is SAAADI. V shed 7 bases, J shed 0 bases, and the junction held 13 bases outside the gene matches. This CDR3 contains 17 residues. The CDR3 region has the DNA TGCGCCAGCACGCCCCCGGGTGACAGGGGCATGAACACTGAAGCTTTCTTT. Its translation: CASTPPGDRGMNTEAFF.

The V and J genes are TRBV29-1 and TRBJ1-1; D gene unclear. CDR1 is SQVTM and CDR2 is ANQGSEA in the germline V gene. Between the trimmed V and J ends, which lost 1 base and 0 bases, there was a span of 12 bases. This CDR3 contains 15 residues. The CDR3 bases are TGCAGCGTTGAAGGGGTGCCGGGTATGAACACTGAAGCTTTCTTT. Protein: CSVEGVPGMNTEAFF.

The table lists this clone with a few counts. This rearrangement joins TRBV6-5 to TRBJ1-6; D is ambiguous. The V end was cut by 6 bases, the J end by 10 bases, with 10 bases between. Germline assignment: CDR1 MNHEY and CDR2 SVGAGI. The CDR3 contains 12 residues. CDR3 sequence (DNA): TGTGCCAGCAGAAGGGAGCGGTCACCCCTCCACTTT. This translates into CASRRERSPLHF.

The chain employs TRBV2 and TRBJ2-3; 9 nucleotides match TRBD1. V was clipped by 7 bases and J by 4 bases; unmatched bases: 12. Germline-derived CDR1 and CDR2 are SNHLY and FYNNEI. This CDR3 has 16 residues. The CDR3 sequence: CASTMLTGGRADTQYF. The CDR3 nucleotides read TGTGCCAGCACCATGCTGACAGGGGGTAGGGCAGATACGCAGTATTTT.

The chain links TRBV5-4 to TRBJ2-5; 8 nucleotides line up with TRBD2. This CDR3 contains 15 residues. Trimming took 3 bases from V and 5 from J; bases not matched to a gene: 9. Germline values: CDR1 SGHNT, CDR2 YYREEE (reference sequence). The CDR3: CASSSPQRGSETQYF. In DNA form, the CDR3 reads TGTGCCAGCAGCTCTCCCCAGCGGGGGTCGGAGACCCAGTACTTC.

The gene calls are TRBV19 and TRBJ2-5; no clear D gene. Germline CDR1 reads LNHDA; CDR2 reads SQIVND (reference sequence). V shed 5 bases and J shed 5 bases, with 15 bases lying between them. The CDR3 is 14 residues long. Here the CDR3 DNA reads TGTGCCAGTAGTGCCGGGTCCGCAAAGGAGACCCAGTACTTC. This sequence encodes CASSAGSAKETQYF. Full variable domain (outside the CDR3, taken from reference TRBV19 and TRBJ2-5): DGGITQSPKYLFRKEGQNVTLSCEQNLNHDAMYWYRQDPGQGLRLIYYSQIVNDFQKGDIAEGYSVSREKKESFPLTVTSAQKNPTAFYLCASSAGSAKETQYFGPGTRLLVL.

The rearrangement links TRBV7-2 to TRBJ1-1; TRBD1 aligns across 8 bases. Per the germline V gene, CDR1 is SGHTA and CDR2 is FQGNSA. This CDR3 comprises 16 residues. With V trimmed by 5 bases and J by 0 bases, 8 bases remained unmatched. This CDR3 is CASSQTGAVVNTEAFF. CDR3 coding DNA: TGTGCCAGCAGCCAGACAGGGGCGGTGGTGAACACTGAAGCTTTCTTT.

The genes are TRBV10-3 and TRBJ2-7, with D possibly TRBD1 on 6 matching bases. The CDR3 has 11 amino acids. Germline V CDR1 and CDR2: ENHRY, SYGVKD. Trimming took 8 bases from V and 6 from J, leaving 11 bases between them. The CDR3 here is CAIRQATEQYF. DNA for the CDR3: TGTGCCATCCGACAGGCCACCGAGCAGTACTTC.

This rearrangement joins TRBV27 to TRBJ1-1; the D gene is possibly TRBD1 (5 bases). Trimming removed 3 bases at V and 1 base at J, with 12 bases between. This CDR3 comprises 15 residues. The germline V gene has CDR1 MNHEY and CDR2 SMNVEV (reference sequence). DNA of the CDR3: TGTGCCAGCAGTTTCCTTTACGACAGGAACACTGAAGCTTTCTTT. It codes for CASSFLYDRNTEAFF.

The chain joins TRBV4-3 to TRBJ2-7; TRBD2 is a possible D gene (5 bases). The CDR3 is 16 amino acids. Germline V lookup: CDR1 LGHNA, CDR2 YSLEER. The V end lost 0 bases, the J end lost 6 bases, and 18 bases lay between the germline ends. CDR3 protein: CASSQDYSHPAGEQYF. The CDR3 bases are TGCGCCAGCAGCCAAGATTATAGTCATCCCGCGGGCGAGCAGTACTTC.

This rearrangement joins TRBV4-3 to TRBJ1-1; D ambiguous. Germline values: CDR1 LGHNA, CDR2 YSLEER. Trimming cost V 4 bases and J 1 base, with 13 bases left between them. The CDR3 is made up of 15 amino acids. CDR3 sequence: CASSPTDGGNTEAFF. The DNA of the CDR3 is TGCGCCAGCAGCCCCACCGACGGAGGGAACACTGAAGCTTTCTTT.

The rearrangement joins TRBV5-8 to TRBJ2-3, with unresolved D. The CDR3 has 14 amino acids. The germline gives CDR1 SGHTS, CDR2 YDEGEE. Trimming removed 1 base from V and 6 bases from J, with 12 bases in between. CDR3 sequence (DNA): TGTGCCAGCAGCTTGACATACCAACCCGATACGCAGTATTTT. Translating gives CASSLTYQPDTQYF.

The CDR3 DNA sequence: TGTGCCAGCAGCGTTACCGGGACAACCCCGGGAGGCTACACCTTC. Amino acids: CASSVTGTTPGGYTF. This sequence joins TRBV9 and TRBJ1-2; tentatively, D is TRBD1 (6 bases). The length of the CDR3 is 15 residues. Germline CDR1 reads SGDLS; CDR2 reads YYNGEE. V lost 2 bases and J lost 8, with 19 bases in between. Full variable domain (rest looked up from reference TRBV9 and TRBJ1-2): DSGVTQTPKHLITATGQRVTLRCSPRSGDLSVYWYQQSLDQGLQFLIQYYNGEERAKGNILERFSAQQFPDLHSELNLSSLELGDSALYFCASSVTGTTPGGYTFGSGTRLTVV.

The CDR3 loop is CASSLAGGGLNSPLHF. For the CDR3, the DNA is TGTGCCAGCAGCTTGGCGGGGGGTGGGCTAAATTCACCCCTCCACTTT. V gene TRBV5-6 combines with J gene TRBJ1-6, with D possibly matching TRBD1 (5 bases). The germline gives CDR1 SGHDT, CDR2 YYEEEE. This CDR3 contains 16 residues. V gave up 0 bases and J gave up 7 bases, with 14 bases separating them. The entire variable domain, with the rest obtained from reference TRBV5-6 and TRBJ1-6, is as follows: DAGVTQSPTHLIKTRGQQVTLRCSPKSGHDTVSWYQQALGQGPQFIFQYYEEEERQRGNFPDRFSGHQFPNYSSELNVNALLLGDSALYLCASSLAGGGLNSPLHFGNGTRLTVT.

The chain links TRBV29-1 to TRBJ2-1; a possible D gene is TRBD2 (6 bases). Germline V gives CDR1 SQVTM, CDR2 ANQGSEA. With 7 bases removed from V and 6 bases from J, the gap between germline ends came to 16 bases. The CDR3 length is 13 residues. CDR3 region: CSAPQMTSNEQFF. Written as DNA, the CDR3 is TGCAGCGCCCCCCAGATGACTAGCAATGAGCAGTTCTTC.

The CDR3 spells CASSQVGRGTYEQYF. CDR3 coding DNA: TGCGCCAGCAGCCAAGTGGGGAGGGGTACCTACGAGCAGTACTTC. This chain connects TRBV4-1 to TRBJ2-7, with 7 bases matching TRBD2. The germline gives CDR1 MGHRA, CDR2 YSYEKL. V shed 1 base and J 2 bases; nucleotides not matched to a gene: 5. CDR3 length: 15 amino acids.

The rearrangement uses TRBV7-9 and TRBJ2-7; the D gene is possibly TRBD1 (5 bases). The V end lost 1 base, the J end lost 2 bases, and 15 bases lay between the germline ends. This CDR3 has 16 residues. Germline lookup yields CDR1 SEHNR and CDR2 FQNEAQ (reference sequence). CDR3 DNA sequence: TGTGCCAGCAGCTTAGAAGTAGGGGTGGGCACCTACGAGCAGTACTTC. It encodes CASSLEVGVGTYEQYF. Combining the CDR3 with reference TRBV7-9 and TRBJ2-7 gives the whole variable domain DTGVSQNPRHKITKRGQNVTFRCDPISEHNRLYWYRQTLGQGPEFLTYFQNEAQLEKSRLLSDRFSAERPKGSFSTLEIQRTEQGDSAMYLCASSLEVGVGTYEQYFGPGTRLTVT.

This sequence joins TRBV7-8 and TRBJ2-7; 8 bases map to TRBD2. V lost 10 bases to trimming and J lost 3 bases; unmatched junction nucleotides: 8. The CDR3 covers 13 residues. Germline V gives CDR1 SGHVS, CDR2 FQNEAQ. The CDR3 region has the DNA TGTGCCACCGAGAGGGGACTAGGCTACGAGCAGTACTTC. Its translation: CATERGLGYEQYF.

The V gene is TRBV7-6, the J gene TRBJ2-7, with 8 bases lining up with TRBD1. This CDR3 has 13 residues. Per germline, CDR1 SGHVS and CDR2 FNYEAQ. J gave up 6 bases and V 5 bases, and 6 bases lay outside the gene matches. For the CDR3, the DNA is TGTGCCAGCAGCCCACTCACAGGGGGCGAGCAGTACTTC. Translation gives CASSPLTGGEQYF.

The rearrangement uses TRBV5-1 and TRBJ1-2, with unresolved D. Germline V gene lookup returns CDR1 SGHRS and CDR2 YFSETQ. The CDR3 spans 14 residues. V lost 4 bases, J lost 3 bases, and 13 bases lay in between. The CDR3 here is CASSPPGSHYGYTF. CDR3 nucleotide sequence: TGCGCCAGCAGCCCCCCGGGATCGCACTATGGCTACACCTTC.

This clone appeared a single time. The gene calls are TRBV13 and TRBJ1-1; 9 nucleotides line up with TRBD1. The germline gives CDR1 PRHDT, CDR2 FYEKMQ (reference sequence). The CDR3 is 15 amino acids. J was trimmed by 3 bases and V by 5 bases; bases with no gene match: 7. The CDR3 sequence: CASSAGDREDTEAFF. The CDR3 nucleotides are TGTGCCAGCAGCGCAGGGGACAGGGAGGACACTGAAGCTTTCTTT.

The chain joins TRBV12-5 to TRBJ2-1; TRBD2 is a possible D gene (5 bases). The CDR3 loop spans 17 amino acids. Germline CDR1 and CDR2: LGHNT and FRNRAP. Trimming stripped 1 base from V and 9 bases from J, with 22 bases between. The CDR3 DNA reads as TGTGCTAGTGGTTTGGACCGGAGGTCTGGGGATGTAGCTGAGCAGTTCTTC. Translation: CASGLDRRSGDVAEQFF.

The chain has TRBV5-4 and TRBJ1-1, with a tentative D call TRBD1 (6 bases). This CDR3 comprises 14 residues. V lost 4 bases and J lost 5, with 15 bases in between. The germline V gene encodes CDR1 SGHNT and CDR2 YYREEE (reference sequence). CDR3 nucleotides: TGTGCCAGCAGCCCTGGGGGGGCGCGGACTGAAGCTTTCTTT. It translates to CASSPGGARTEAFF.

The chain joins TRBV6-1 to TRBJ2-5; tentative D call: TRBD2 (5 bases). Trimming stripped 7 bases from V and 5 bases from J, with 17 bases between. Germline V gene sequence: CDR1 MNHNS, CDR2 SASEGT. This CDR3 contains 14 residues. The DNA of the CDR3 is TGTGCCAGCAAGACTATCGGAGTTCGGGAGACCCAGTACTTC. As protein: CASKTIGVRETQYF.

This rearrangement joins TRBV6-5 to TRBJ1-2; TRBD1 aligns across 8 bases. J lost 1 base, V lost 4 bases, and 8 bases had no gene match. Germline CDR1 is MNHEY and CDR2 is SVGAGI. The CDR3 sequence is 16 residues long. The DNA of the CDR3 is TGTGCCAGCAGTTCCCGAGACAGGGGATTTAACTATGGCTACACCTTC. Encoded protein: CASSSRDRGFNYGYTF.

The CDR3 sequence is CASSSTTQGETQYF. Here the CDR3 DNA reads TGTGCCAGCAGCTCGACCACCCAGGGTGAGACCCAGTACTTC. This sequence joins TRBV5-4 and TRBJ2-5; weak D call: TRBD1 (5 bases). V was shortened by 3 bases and J by 5 bases, with 14 bases between the two germline ends. The germline V gene encodes CDR1 SGHNT and CDR2 YYREEE (reference sequence). CDR3 size: 14 residues. Drawing the rest from reference TRBV5-4 and TRBJ2-5, the complete variable domain is ETGVTQSPTHLIKTRGQQVTLRCSSQSGHNTVSWYQQALGQGPQFIFQYYREEENGRGNFPPRFSGLQFPNYSSELNVNALELDDSALYLCASSSTTQGETQYFGPGTRLLVL.

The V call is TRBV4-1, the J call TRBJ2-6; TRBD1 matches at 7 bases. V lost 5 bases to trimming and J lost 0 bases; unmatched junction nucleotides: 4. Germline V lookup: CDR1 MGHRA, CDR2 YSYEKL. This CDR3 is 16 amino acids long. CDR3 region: CASSTGASSGANVLTF. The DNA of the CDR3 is TGCGCCAGCAGCACAGGGGCGAGCTCTGGGGCCAACGTCCTGACTTTC.

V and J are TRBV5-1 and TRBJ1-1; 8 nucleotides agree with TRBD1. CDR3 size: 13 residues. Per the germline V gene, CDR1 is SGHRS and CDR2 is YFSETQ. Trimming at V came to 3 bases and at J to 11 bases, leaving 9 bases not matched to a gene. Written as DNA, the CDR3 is TGCGCCAGCAGCTCCGGACAGGGATTAGATGCTTTCTTT. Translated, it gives CASSSGQGLDAFF.

The CDR3 bases are TGCGCCAGCAGCCAAGAAGAGGCCGCCGTGTATGGCTACACCTTC. Protein: CASSQEEAAVYGYTF. This chain links TRBV4-1 with TRBJ1-2, with D unclear. CDR3 length: 15 residues. The V gene's germline CDR1 is MGHRA and CDR2 YSYEKL. Trimming removed 0 bases from V and 5 bases from J, with 13 bases in between.

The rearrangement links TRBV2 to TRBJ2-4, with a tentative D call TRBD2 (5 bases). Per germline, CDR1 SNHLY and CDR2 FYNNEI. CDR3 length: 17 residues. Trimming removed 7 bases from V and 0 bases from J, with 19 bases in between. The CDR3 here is CASTQRSFSVAKNIQYF. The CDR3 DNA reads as TGTGCCAGCACCCAACGGAGCTTTAGCGTAGCCAAAAACATTCAGTACTTC.

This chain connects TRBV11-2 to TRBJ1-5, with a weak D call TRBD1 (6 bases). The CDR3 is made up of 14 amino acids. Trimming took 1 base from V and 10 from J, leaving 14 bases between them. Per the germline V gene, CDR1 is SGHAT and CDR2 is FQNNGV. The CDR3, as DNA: TGTGCCAGCAGCTTAGGTTCAGGGGTTGAACCCCAGCATTTT. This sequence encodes CASSLGSGVEPQHF.